Described below is a single T cell receptor (beta chain) sequence and its context. The data derive from a study of OX40 agonist ivuxolimab in advanced cancers. Across the study: Patients with prior anti-PD-1, anti-PD-L1 or anti-CTLA-4 therapy were eligible; roughly 41% had some.

With autoimmune disease history or systemic immunosuppression, patients were excluded. This CDR3 contains 17 residues. TCRdb keeps only in-frame clones here, not all; method: immunoSEQ multiplex PCR. Of 100,000 or so clones in the sample, around 91% were seen once. The receptor's source is an adult with an advanced solid tumor such as melanoma, head and neck, liver or kidney cancer. The V and J genes are TRBV1 and TRBJ1-1; the table's D call, TRBD1, has no DNA check behind it. TRBV1 is described as a pseudogene. The sample was CD4+ or CD8+ T cells sorted from blood, taken in a trial of the OX40 agonist ivuxolimab. The CDR3 DNA sequence: TGCACCAGCAGCCGGAGAATGACCGGACACCCGAACACTGAAGCTTTCTTT. Its protein is CTSSRRMTGHPNTEAFF.